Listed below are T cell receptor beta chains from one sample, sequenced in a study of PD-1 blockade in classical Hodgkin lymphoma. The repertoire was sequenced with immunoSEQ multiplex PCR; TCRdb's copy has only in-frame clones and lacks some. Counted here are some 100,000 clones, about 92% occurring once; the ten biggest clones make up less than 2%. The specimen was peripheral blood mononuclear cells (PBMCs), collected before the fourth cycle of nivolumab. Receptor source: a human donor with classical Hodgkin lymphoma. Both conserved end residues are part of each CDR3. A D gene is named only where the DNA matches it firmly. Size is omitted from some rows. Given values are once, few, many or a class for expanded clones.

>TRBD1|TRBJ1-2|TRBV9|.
TGTGCCAGCTCACAGGGGGCACTTGGCTACACCTTC
CASSQGALGYTF
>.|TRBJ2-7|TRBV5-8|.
TGTGCCAGCAGCTTGCGTCCGTTCTACGAGCAGTACTTC
CASSLRPFYEQYF
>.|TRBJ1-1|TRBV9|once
TGTGCCAGCAGCGTATCCTATGACGGGCTCACTGAAGCTTTCTTT
CASSVSYDGLTEAFF
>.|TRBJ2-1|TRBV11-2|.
TGTGCCAGCAGCTTAGAGCGGTCCTACAATGAGCAGTTCTTC
CASSLERSYNEQFF
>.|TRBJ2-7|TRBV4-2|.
TGTGCCAGCAGCCAAGAAGACGGGTCCCCCTCCTACGGGCAGTACTTC
CASSQEDGSPSYGQYF
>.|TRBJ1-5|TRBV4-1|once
TGCGCCAGCAGCCAATACCGGGACACCGATGGCAATCAGCCCCAGCATTTT
CASSQYRDTDGNQPQHF
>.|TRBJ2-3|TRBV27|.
TGTGCCAGCAGTAGGCGGCCGGGACTCCGAACAGATACGCAGTATTTT
CASSRRPGLRTDTQYF
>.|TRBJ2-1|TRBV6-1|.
TGTGCCAGACAGAGTTCGGGACTCGGTTACAATGAGCAGTTCTTC
CARQSSGLGYNEQFF
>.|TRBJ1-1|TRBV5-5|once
TGTGCCAGCAGCTTGGTGATGGGAACCTTGAACACTGAAGCTTTCTTT
CASSLVMGTLNTEAFF
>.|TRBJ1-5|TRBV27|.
TGTGCCAGCAGTTTGAGTCCCTATTCTCAGCCCCAGCATTTT
CASSLSPYSQPQHF
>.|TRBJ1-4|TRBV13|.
TGTGCCAGCAGCTTAGGGGCTAATGAAAAACTGTTTTTT
CASSLGANEKLFF
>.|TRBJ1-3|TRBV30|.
TGTGCCTGGACGTGGGGTTTAGGCGGAAACACCATATATTTT
CAWTWGLGGNTIYF
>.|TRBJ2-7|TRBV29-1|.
TGCAGCGCTCAAGTGACGCAGGAGCAGTACTTC
CSAQVTQEQYF
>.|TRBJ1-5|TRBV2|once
TGTGCCAGCAGTGAAAAGAGGCGGATCAATCAGCCCCAGCATTTT
CASSEKRRINQPQHF
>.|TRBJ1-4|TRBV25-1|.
TGTGCCAGCAGTGGGGGGCGGGTTGAAAAACTGTTTTTT
CASSGGRVEKLFF
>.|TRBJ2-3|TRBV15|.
TGTGCCACCAGCAGAGAGTGGCGGGGCTCCACAGATACGCAGTATTTT
CATSREWRGSTDTQYF
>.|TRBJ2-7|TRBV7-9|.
TGTGCCAGCAGCCCCCCTTGGGATTTCTACGAGCAGTACTTC
CASSPPWDFYEQYF
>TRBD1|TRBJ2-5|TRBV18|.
TGTGCCAGCTCACCAGACTACAGGGGCCAAGAGACCCAGTACTTC
CASSPDYRGQETQYF
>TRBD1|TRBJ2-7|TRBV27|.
TGTGCCAGCAGTCCCGGGACAGGGGGCTACGAGCAGTACTTC
CASSPGTGGYEQYF
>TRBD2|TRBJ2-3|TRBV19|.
TGTGCCAGTAGTATCGCTGCGGGAGGAACAGATACGCAGTATTTT
CASSIAAGGTDTQYF
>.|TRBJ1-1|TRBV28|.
TGTGCCAGCAGTTTCACCCGAGTGCCCATGAACACTGAAGCTTTCTTT
CASSFTRVPMNTEAFF
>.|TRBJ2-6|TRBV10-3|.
TGTGCCATCAGGGGTACTGGGGCCAACGTCCTGACTTTC
CAIRGTGANVLTF
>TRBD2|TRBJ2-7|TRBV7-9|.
TGTGCCAGCAGCCACGGGACTAGCGACTACGAGCAGTACTTC
CASSHGTSDYEQYF
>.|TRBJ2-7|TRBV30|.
TGTGCCTGGAGTGAGGAAGACTACGAGCAGTACTTC
CAWSEEDYEQYF
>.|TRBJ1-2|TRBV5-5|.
TGTGCCAGCAGCTTTTGGACAGACTATGGCTACACCTTC
CASSFWTDYGYTF
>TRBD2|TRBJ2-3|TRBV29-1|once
TGCACCATTGTTGGCGGGAGGGGCACAGATACGCAGTATTTT
CTIVGGRGTDTQYF
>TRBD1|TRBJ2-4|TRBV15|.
TGTGCCACCAGCCCAGGGGGACAAGCCAAAAACATTCAGTACTTC
CATSPGGQAKNIQYF
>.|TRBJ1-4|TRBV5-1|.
TGCGCCAGCAGCCTACGGGGGTCGAAACAAGCCCACACAACTAATGAAAAACTGTTTTTT
CASSLRGSKQAHTTNEKLFF
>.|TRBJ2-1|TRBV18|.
TGTGCCAGCTCACCATTAACCAGGAGCTCCTACAATGAGCAGTTCTTC
CASSPLTRSSYNEQFF
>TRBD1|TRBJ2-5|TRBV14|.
TGTGCCAGCAGCCAAGGAGGAGCAAGGGGGCGGGCGACCCAGTACTTC
CASSQGGARGRATQYF
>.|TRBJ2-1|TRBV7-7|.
TGTGCCAGCAGCTTCCTAGAGAGTCCCAATGAGCAGTTCTTC
CASSFLESPNEQFF
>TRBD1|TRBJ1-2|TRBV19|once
TGTGCCAGTAGTCCTCGGACAGGGTCAACCGATGCTAACTATGGCTACACCTTC
CASSPRTGSTDANYGYTF
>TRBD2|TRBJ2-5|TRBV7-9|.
TGTGCCAGCAGCCCGACTAGCGGGAGGGTAGAGACCCAGTACTTC
CASSPTSGRVETQYF
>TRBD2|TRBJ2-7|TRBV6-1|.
TGTGCCAGCACCCCCGTCGGCGGGGGGTCCTACGAGCAGTACTTC
CASTPVGGGSYEQYF
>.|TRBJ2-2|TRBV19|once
TGTGCCAGTAGTATGATACTAAAGAACACCGGGGAGCTGTTTTTT
CASSMILKNTGELFF
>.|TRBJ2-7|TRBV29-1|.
TGCAGCGTTGAAGGGGCATCGACTGGTGTGGCCTACGAGCAGTACTTC
CSVEGASTGVAYEQYF
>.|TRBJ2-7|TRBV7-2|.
TGTGCCAGCAGCTTAGGCCGCAGCTCTTCCTACGAGCAGTACTTC
CASSLGRSSSYEQYF